The 9 T cell receptor beta chains below were found in one sample sequenced in a study of OX40 agonist ivuxolimab in advanced cancers. Data came from immunoSEQ multiplex PCR; TCRdb stores just in-frame clones and leaves some out. The sample lists 45,000 to 60,000 clones, approximately 80% occurring once. Sequences were derived from CD4+ or CD8+ T cells sorted from blood, sampled in a trial of the OX40 agonist ivuxolimab. All receptors derive from an adult with an advanced solid tumor such as melanoma, head and neck, liver or kidney cancer.

This clone showed up just a few times. The chain carries TRBV4-1 and TRBJ1-2; D not certain. The CDR3 extends over 15 amino acids. V was clipped by 1 base and J by 2 bases, with 11 bases between them. Germline assignment: CDR1 MGHRA and CDR2 YSYEKL. The CDR3 is CASSQVLISNYGYTF. DNA for the CDR3: TGCGCCAGCAGCCAAGTATTGATATCGAACTATGGCTACACCTTC.

Comment on this clone: The junction does not match germline at one end; this may be a read error. The rearrangement joins TRBV5-4 to TRBJ2-7; D might be TRBD1 or TRBD2, each matching 6 bases. Germline V gene lookup returns CDR1 SGHNT and CDR2 YYREEE (reference sequence). This CDR3 region has 14 residues. The CDR3 protein is CASSLGGRTYEQYF. CDR3 coding DNA: TGCGCCAGCAGCCTCGGGGGCAGAACCTACGAGCAGTACTTC.

J is TRBJ2-1 and V is TRBV4-1, with 9 bases identical to TRBD2. V trimming: 3 bases; J trimming: 1 base; junction bases outside the gene matches: 4. The CDR3 has 16 amino acids. CDR1 is MGHRA, CDR2 YSYEKL, per germline. CDR3 DNA: TGCGCCAGCAGCCATTCTAGCGGGACTTCCTACAATGAGCAGTTCTTC. Translated: CASSHSSGTSYNEQFF.

This clone was picked up a small number of times. The CDR3 DNA sequence: TGTGCCAGCAGCCCGCACCAGGGCCCATCCTACGAGCAGTACTTC. As protein: CASSPHQGPSYEQYF. The rearrangement uses TRBV7-8 and TRBJ2-7, with D perhaps TRBD1 (5 bases). This CDR3 is built from 15 residues. Germline loops: CDR1 SGHVS, CDR2 FQNEAQ. V was shortened by 5 bases and J by 1 base, with 15 bases between the two germline ends. The full variable domain, its missing parts supplied by reference TRBV7-8 and TRBJ2-7, is GAGVSQSPRYKVAKRGQDVALRCDPISGHVSLFWYQQALGQGPEFLTYFQNEAQLDKSGLPSDRFFAERPEGSVSTLKIQRTQQEDSAVYLCASSPHQGPSYEQYFGPGTRLTVT.

V is TRBV4-2 and J is TRBJ2-7, with 8 bases lining up with TRBD2. The V and J ends lost 0 bases and 0 bases, in that order; junction bases with no gene match: 4. Looked up from germline, CDR1 is LGHNA and CDR2 is YNFKEQ. This CDR3 is 16 amino acids long. CDR3 region: CASSQEERESSYEQYF. CDR3 DNA sequence: TGTGCCAGCAGCCAAGAGGAGCGGGAGAGCTCCTACGAGCAGTACTTC.

V usage is TRBV5-1 and J usage is TRBJ2-1, with D tentatively TRBD1 or TRBD2 (5 bases each). The CDR3 totals 14 residues. The germline CDR1 and CDR2 sequences are SGHRS and YFSETQ. V was cut by 4 bases and J by 8 bases, with 16 bases left in between. The CDR3 coding sequence is TGCGCCAGCAGCGAGGGTCAAGGGGTGGATGAGCAGTTCTTC. It yields the protein CASSEGQGVDEQFF.

This clone was recorded a few times. This rearrangement joins TRBV11-2 to TRBJ1-2, with TRBD1 as a possible D gene (5 bases). Trimming removed 1 base from V and 8 bases from J, with 20 bases in between. The CDR3 has 16 residues. The germline V gene has CDR1 SGHAT and CDR2 FQNNGV. This CDR3 is CASSLGVAGQGDGYTF. The CDR3 DNA reads TGTGCCAGCAGCTTAGGGGTGGCAGGGCAAGGGGACGGCTACACCTTC.

The CDR3 protein is CASSLAYSSYEQYF. The CDR3 DNA sequence: TGTGCCAGCAGCTTAGCGTATAGCTCCTACGAGCAGTACTTC. The chain couples TRBV7-2 to TRBJ2-7; D unclear. The CDR3 extends over 14 amino acids. The V end was cut by 0 bases, the J end by 0 bases, with 6 bases between. The V gene's germline CDR1 is SGHTA and CDR2 FQGNSA.

The chain couples TRBV6-1 to TRBJ2-1; D may be TRBD1 or TRBD2 (5 bases each). V was shortened by 8 bases and J by 7 bases, with 15 bases between the two germline ends. Germline assignment: CDR1 MNHNS and CDR2 SASEGT. There are 13 residues in the CDR3. The chain's CDR3 is CASRDPLRNEQFF. As DNA, the CDR3 is TGTGCCAGCCGGGACCCGTTACGGAATGAGCAGTTCTTC.